This T cell receptor beta chain was identified during a study of beta chain features in type 1 diabetes (dated by TCRdb to 2016 to 2018). Describing the broader study: Mean age, gender distribution, total cell number and subset yield were not different between patients and healthy donors. The study compared TCRB repertoires of sorted circulating CD4+ T cell subsets between recently diagnosed type 1 diabetes patients and matched healthy donors. A total of roughly 100,000,000 sorted cells were examined across all samples, and the number of cells per subset was strongly correlated with RNA yield. Regulatory and stem cell-like memory subsets were obtained from only 8 patients and roughly eight healthy donors, while naive and central memory subsets were obtained from all 30 or so donors. Overall study outcomes, separate from this receptor: Type 1 diabetes patients showed a moderate but significant shortening of TCRB CDR3 length in all four CD4+ subsets. Sequencing cDNA rather than genomic DNA could over-represent highly expressing activated cells, although activation and CD3 levels did not differ between groups. Because the HLA sub-analyses included only small numbers of individuals, any influence of HLA type on TCRB rearrangement was left unresolved. Shorter templates might have been favored by PCR, but patient and control samples were amplified and corrected together, so both groups would have been affected equally by any skew. At VDJ recombination sites, patients with type 1 diabetes made fewer insertions and deleted more nucleotides, a pattern implying thymic rearrangement abnormalities. Naive, central memory and regulatory TCRB repertoires appeared to be more similar among patients than among healthy donors.

As for this clone: No cognate antigen has been identified for it. No base quality information exists; no much larger clone differs at one position.

The entire isolated RNA was reverse transcribed using the High Capacity cDNA Reverse Transcription Kit, and thus expressed TCRB transcripts were sequenced. Naive, central memory and regulatory T cell samples underwent deep immunoSEQ sequencing, averaging roughly 3.4 million total reads per sample. Sorted cells were lysed in RLT buffer, and RNA was extracted using DNase-treated RNeasy Micro or Mini kits according to cell number. To prevent cross-contamination, each cell subset was processed individually, whereas patient and healthy donor samples were processed jointly. The immunoSEQ multiplex PCR was used to amplify TCRB sequences from cDNA, generating 87-bp fragments that spanned the CDR3 region. Sequencing of the amplicons was done on the Illumina HiSeq platform. For the original study's pipeline: PCR bias was computationally corrected using synthetic template baselines, reads within Hamming distance 2 were collapsed, and singletons that could not be merged were discarded. Reads were aligned against IMGT so that V, D and J genes, CDR3 length and insertions or deletions at six rearrangement sites could be assigned. Within each subset, clonotype counts were normalized to the number of sorted cells before true diversity and Gini coefficients were calculated with the tcR R package. The overlap coefficient, calculated on TCRB nucleotide sequences, was used to quantify repertoire sharing. Out-of-frame TCRB sequences from naive cells were analyzed as a proxy for the pre-selection repertoire. This immuneACCESS table, as held by TCRdb, lists in-frame sequences with V and J called but not all clones. Of the missing ones, under half trace to an unresolved V gene in checked studies; the others have no known cause. V and J calls plus clone size are reproduced from that table; the DNA served to infer D and trimming. This sample is represented by 350,000 to 400,000 clones; roughly 12% of them were singletons. 0.0095% to 0.013% of the sample belongs to the ten largest clones.

Each donor gave one peripheral blood draw, averaging about 100 mL, which was collected into heparinised tubes. A BD FACSAria II was used to sort naive, central memory, regulatory and stem cell-like memory CD4+ T cells with a panel that included CD45RO, CCR7, CD25, CD127, CD95 and CD27. A purity above 98% was achieved for all sorted populations. PBMCs were isolated immediately by Lymphoprep density gradient centrifugation and stained directly without culture. So that batch effects would be minimized, each experiment stained and sorted samples in pairs, pairing one healthy donor with one patient. The germline V gene (reference sequence) supplies CDR1 GTSNPN and CDR2 SVGIG. Trimming accounts for 3 bases at V and 6 bases at J, while the number of junction bases matched to no gene is 5. From the cysteine through the phenylalanine, the CDR3 covers 13 amino acids. The kept DNA is CDR3 alone, 39 bases in frame from the first base.

The rearranged segments are TRBV30 and TRBJ2-7, and TRBD2 matches 10 of the central bases. The sequenced sample was naive CD4+ T cells from blood. The sample's cell subset or site label, decoded: true naive CD4+ T cells. The sequence came from a young woman with type 1 diabetes. The CDR3 protein sequence reads: CAWSLAGAGEQYF. The nucleotides are TGTGCCTGGAGCCTAGCGGGAGCAGGCGAGCAGTACTTC.